The present T cell receptor beta chain was sequenced within a study of shared clonotypes between healthy human individuals. The study, taken as a whole, reports: Relative to their counterparts shared across all four donors, non-shared clonotypes exhibited diminished generation probabilities. Naive subsets typically showed greater estimated richness than memory subsets.

Germline V CDR1 and CDR2: LGHNA, YNFKEQ. Unmatched junction bases numbered 7, after V lost 1 base and J lost 3 bases. This CDR3 has 16 residues. TCRdb's table, derived via immunoSEQ multiplex PCR, lists solely in-frame clones and lacks some. The sample consists of roughly 2,000,000 clones, approximately 95% of them appearing once. As defined, naive CD8 cells were CD45RO-negative and positively selected for CCR7, with terminally differentiated effector memory CD45RA+ cells excluded. For this clone: Its cognate antigen is unknown.

The chain carries TRBV4-2 and TRBJ2-7, with TRBD1 matching 9 bases. The sample taken for sequencing was naive CD8+ T cells sorted from blood. This receptor was taken from a man between 18 and 29 years old in good health. The CDR3 loop is CASSQGRGTGLYEQYF. DNA of the CDR3: TGTGCCAGCAGCCAAGGTCGAGGGACAGGGCTCTACGAGCAGTACTTC.